This T cell receptor beta chain emerged from a study of shared clonotypes between healthy human individuals (dated by TCRdb to the early 2020s). Notes on the research overall: A couple of women and a few men aged 18 to 49 years were included in the cohort. For each donor, CD4 naive and CD4 memory were each given three plates, CD8 naive was given two plates, and CD8 memory was given one plate. To estimate repertoire size and how much clonotype sharing occurs between individuals, the study deeply sequenced the blood TCR repertoires of five or six healthy adults. To increase sequencing depth and limit assay-specific biases, TCR repertoire library preparation and sequencing were carried out by different laboratories using diverse techniques. Per donor, leukapheresis produced somewhere between about 0.9 and 9.5 billion PBMCs.

The research as a whole found: Naive subsets generally had larger estimated clonotype richness than memory subsets. The small number of donors limited the genetic and exposure-history diversity represented. Rarefaction of sorted-subset datasets indicated incomplete sequencing despite the large sequencing depth. Sampling was limited to blood, and TCR repertoires in tissue likely differ from TCR repertoires in blood. Compared with non-shared clonotypes, clonotypes shared by all four sorted-subset donors had higher generation probabilities. Pairwise subsampling indicated that sequencing depth was expected to affect the degree of clonotype sharing among donors. About 4.5% of naive CD4, around 3.6% of naive CD8, 2% to 2.5% of memory CD4, and approximately 0.39% of memory CD8 clonotypes were shared across a few donors.

TCR CDR3 regions were amplified from genomic DNA by multiplex PCR using the deep immunoSEQ assay. Genomic DNA extracted from each cell subset was distributed evenly over all wells of several immunoSEQ 96-well plates, and each plate served as one replicate. For sorted subsets, approximately 190 ng genomic DNA, equal to some 30,000 T cell genomes, was loaded into each replicate PCR. Purified libraries were quantified with a Qubit 3.0 fluorometer, sized on a Bioanalyzer 2100, and re-quantified with the KAPA Library Quantification kit. Each immunoSEQ 96-well plate was sequenced on its own single-read 150-cycle Illumina NextSeq 550 flow cell. From the authors' description of their analysis: Because only junctional sequences without quality scores were contained in the immunoSEQ output, filtering matching that applied to full-length reads could not be performed. Sequences were annotated with PyIR, a Python wrapper for IgBLAST v1.9, and V/J genes and CDR3 were assigned using IMGT germline references. Reads were removed for weak V/J assignments (E-value above 1e-6), missing CDR3, stop codons, out-of-frame junctions, or ambiguous translated residues. V3J clonotypes were defined by identical inferred V gene, J gene, and CDR3 amino acid sequence. To compute the percentage overlap between repertoires, the number of shared unique clonotypes was divided by the size of the smaller repertoire. Richness of each repertoire was evaluated using RTK rarefaction, the Chao1 estimator, and Recon v2.1 estimates of unobserved clonotypes. Generation probabilities for all TCRbeta clonotypes obtained by the gDNA method from a few donors were computed using OLGA. TCRdb took over this immuneACCESS table, retaining in-frame rearrangements with V and J assigned. Such tables are incomplete; in checked studies, under half of the missing clones stem from an unresolved V gene, and the remainder is unexplained. V and J calls and clone size are copied from that table; D and trimming were computed from the DNA. Counted in this sample were roughly 590,000 clones; around 95% of them appeared once. The top ten hold 0.085% to 0.11% of the sample.

V is cut by 7 bases and J by 1 base, and the space between the germline ends is 8 bases. The CDR3 runs 12 residues from the cysteine to the phenylalanine. Of the read, only the CDR3 DNA is kept; its 36 bases are in frame from base 1. CDR1 is given as SNHLY and CDR2 as FYNNEI, both from the germline V gene. Note on this clone: Its antigen is unknown. Within one base of it there is no much larger clone, and no base qualities were kept.

CD8 naive samples consisted of CD45RO-negative cells that were positively selected for CCR7, yielding a CD45RA+CCR7+ population without TemRA cells. Donors were healthy HIV-negative adults with no recently reported acute infections or vaccinations. Only Caucasian adults living in Nashville, Tennessee, USA were represented among the donors. Blood was collected by leukapheresis, and PBMCs were isolated by Ficoll-Histopaque density gradient centrifugation and then cryopreserved in liquid nitrogen vapor phase. Analytical flow cytometry was used to check the purity and quantity of each magnetically sorted T cell population. Genomic DNA was isolated from each sorted fraction and quantified by UV absorbance on a Nanodrop 2000c.

Sequencing input: naive CD8+ T cells sorted from blood. Per the publication, the cell subset or site label means: CD45RA+CCR7+. Recombination linked TRBV2 to TRBJ2-7, with no D gene named confidently. This TCR was sampled from a woman younger than 45 in good health. The nucleotide sequence reads TGTGCCAGCAAGGAACCATCCTACGAGCAGTACTTC. Translated, it gives CASKEPSYEQYF.